This T cell receptor (beta chain) was captured by sequencing in a study of blood T cell repertoires in COVID-19. Whole-study context: Some COVID-19 samples were acute and others convalescent; all came from the United States, Italy and Spain. The cDNA or gDNA used as material had been derived from T cells, B-cell-depleted T cells, or PBMCs.

Clones were read by immunoSEQ multiplex PCR, and TCRdb kept only the in-frame ones, dropping some. The sample lists roughly 200,000 clones, approximately 81% occurring once. Seattle's cohort entered during active infection and was followed longitudinally. Specimen: peripheral blood. The clonotype was recovered from a woman older than 75 with COVID-19, enrolled during active disease.

In DNA, the CDR3 is TGTGCCAGCAGCGTGGGACTAGCGGGGGGTGGGGAAGAGACCCAGTACTTC. Translation gives CASSVGLAGGGEETQYF. This sequence joins TRBV7-7 and TRBJ2-5; 15 positions agree with TRBD2. The CDR3 length is 17 residues. The germline V gene encodes CDR1 SSHAT and CDR2 FNYEAQ (reference sequence). With V trimmed by 5 bases and J by 3 bases, 7 bases remained unmatched.